These T cell receptor beta chains were read from a single sample in a study of cytomegalovirus exposure and HLA in healthy donors. Generated by immunoSEQ multiplex PCR, the TCRdb table keeps only in-frame clones and is missing some. The sample carries 95,000 to 150,000 clones, around 75% recorded once. Sample: PBMCs. These receptor sequences come from a man aged 30 to 39 in good health and CMV-seronegative. CDR3s leave out the opening cysteine and the closing phenylalanine or tryptophan.

j_gene,v_gene,CDR3aa
TRBJ2-2,TRBV7-9,ASNQGNTGELF
TRBJ1-2,TRBV5-6,ASSLWRTGKGYGYT
NA,TRBV29-1,SVEDDRYEQY
TRBJ2-5,TRBV28,ASSLTSLTETQY
TRBJ2-3,TRBV9,ASSIDLPGLAVGDTQY
TRBJ1-1,TRBV18,ASSPTGPKAEAF
TRBJ2-7,TRBV11-2,ASSLGLRPGYEQY
TRBJ2-3,TRBV30,AWSGTDTQY
TRBJ1-2,TRBV19,ASSLAGTGVEGYT
TRBJ2-3,TRBV9,ASSVATITDTQY
TRBJ1-2,TRBV19,ASAPGGNYGYT
TRBJ1-6,TRBV5-1,ASSGTGFDSPLH
TRBJ2-6,TRBV4-2,ASSQERQGTEGANVLT
TRBJ2-7,TRBV23-1,ASSQVAGGLSYEQY
TRBJ2-1,TRBV15,ATSRLIAGGVNEQF
TRBJ1-3,TRBV6-6,ASSYEGVSGNTIY
TRBJ1-1,TRBV29-1,SGASGMNTEAF
TRBJ2-7,TRBV7-9,ASSLEGAYEQY
TRBJ2-5,TRBV5-4,ASSRDRAQETQY
TRBJ1-5,TRBV7-8,ASSALPQVYSNQPQH
TRBJ2-7,TRBV5-4,ASTVLTGDYEQY
TRBJ1-6,TRBV7-2,ASGGGGSPLH
TRBJ1-5,TRBV23-1,ASRHLAQGGARNQPQH
TRBJ2-3,TRBV2,ASSDLWFVRGADTDTQY
TRBJ1-2,TRBV30,AWTPPGTEGSYT
TRBJ2-7,TRBV4-3,ASSRQTSAGTSGYEQY
TRBJ2-3,TRBV6-5,ASRQTSYLDTQY
TRBJ2-3,TRBV7-2,ASSLAGGPRTDTQY
TRBJ1-5,TRBV11-2,ASSLQAGMIRQPQH
TRBJ2-1,TRBV2,ASSSSGGTYNEQF
TRBJ1-1,TRBV11-3,ASSPGQGRNTEAF
TRBJ1-1,TRBV5-4,ASSLTGNTEAF
TRBJ2-1,TRBV11-2,ASSLVRLAGGPGEQF